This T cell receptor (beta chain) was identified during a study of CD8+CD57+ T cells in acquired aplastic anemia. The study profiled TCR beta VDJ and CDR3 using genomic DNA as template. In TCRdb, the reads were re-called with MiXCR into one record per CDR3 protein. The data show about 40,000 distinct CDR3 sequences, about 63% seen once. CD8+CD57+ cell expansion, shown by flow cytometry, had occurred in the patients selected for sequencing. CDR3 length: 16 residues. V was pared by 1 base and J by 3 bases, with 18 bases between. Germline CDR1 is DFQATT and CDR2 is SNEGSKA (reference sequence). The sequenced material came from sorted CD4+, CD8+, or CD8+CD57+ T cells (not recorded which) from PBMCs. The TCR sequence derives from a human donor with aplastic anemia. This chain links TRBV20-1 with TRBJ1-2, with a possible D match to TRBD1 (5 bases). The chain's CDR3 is CSARAVGYGGDYGYTF. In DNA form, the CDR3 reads TGCAGTGCTAGAGCGGTGGGTTATGGGGGGGACTATGGCTACACCTTC.